These T cell receptor beta chains were read from a single sample in a study of beta chain features in type 1 diabetes. Produced via immunoSEQ multiplex PCR; TCRdb's table is partial and in-frame only. Of 600,000 to 700,000 clones in the sample, 9.5% to 15% were seen once. The sequenced material came from naive CD4+ T cells from blood. All receptors derive from a man aged 25-40 years with type 1 diabetes. The CDR3 runs from the conserved cysteine through the conserved F or W. Fields, in order: V gene, J gene, D gene, clone size, CDR3 protein, CDR3 DNA. A D gene is named only where the DNA matches it firmly. Clone size appears in some rows only: once, few, many, or a class for an expanded clone.

V: TRBV11-2
J: TRBJ1-4
D: NA
size: NA
CDR3: CASSLTGNLNEKLFF
DNA: TGTGCCAGCAGTTTAACAGGGAACCTTAATGAAAAACTGTTTTTT

V: TRBV9
J: TRBJ2-1
D: TRBD2
size: few
CDR3: CASSVGNSGGNRRFF
DNA: TGTGCCAGCAGCGTAGGGAATAGCGGGGGGAACCGCCGGTTCTTC

V: TRBV10-3
J: TRBJ1-6
D: TRBD1
size: NA
CDR3: CAISDSPPTGVGYSPLHF
DNA: TGTGCCATCAGCGACTCCCCACCAACAGGGGTAGGATATTCACCCCTCCACTTT

V: TRBV2
J: TRBJ1-1
D: TRBD1
size: NA
CDR3: CAITSTGVGAFF
DNA: TGTGCCATCACAAGTACAGGGGTAGGAGCTTTCTTT

V: TRBV4-3
J: TRBJ2-7
D: TRBD1
size: few
CDR3: CASSQVLQGTASYEQYF
DNA: TGCGCCAGCAGCCAAGTTCTGCAAGGGACAGCCTCCTACGAGCAGTACTTC

V: TRBV7-8
J: TRBJ2-1
D: TRBD2
size: few
CDR3: CASIPLAGAPGYNEQFF
DNA: TGTGCCAGCATCCCCTTAGCGGGGGCGCCGGGTTACAATGAGCAGTTCTTC

V: TRBV4-3
J: TRBJ1-1
D: NA
size: few
CDR3: CASSQDLWDQGAFF
DNA: TGCGCCAGCAGCCAAGATCTGTGGGACCAAGGAGCTTTCTTT

V: TRBV6-6
J: TRBJ1-5
D: NA
size: NA
CDR3: CASSYARQVPQPQHF
DNA: TGTGCCAGCAGTTACGCTCGACAGGTTCCTCAGCCCCAGCATTTT

V: TRBV18
J: TRBJ1-1
D: NA
size: few
CDR3: CASSPPNRNTEAFF
DNA: TGTGCCAGCTCACCACCGAATAGGAACACTGAAGCTTTCTTT

V: TRBV14
J: TRBJ2-2
D: NA
size: NA
CDR3: CASSLSGPQNRELFF
DNA: TGTGCCAGCAGCCTCTCCGGACCCCAAAACCGGGAGCTGTTTTTT

V: TRBV10-3
J: TRBJ2-7
D: TRBD1
size: NA
CDR3: CAIRGTGTGPAEQYF
DNA: TGTGCCATCAGAGGAACCGGGACAGGACCGGCCGAGCAGTACTTC

V: TRBV2
J: TRBJ2-1
D: TRBD2
size: NA
CDR3: CASSLGGGATEQFF
DNA: TGTGCCAGCAGTCTTGGCGGGGGGGCCACCGAGCAGTTCTTC

V: TRBV7-9
J: TRBJ1-5
D: NA
size: NA
CDR3: CASSLQGSNQPQHF
DNA: TGTGCCAGCAGCTTACAGGGCTCCAATCAGCCCCAGCATTTT

V: TRBV7-9
J: TRBJ2-7
D: NA
size: few
CDR3: CASSFSPAPYEQYF
DNA: TGTGCCAGCAGCTTTTCCCCAGCCCCATACGAGCAGTACTTC

V: TRBV9
J: TRBJ2-1
D: NA
size: few
CDR3: CASSVATVSGNEQFF
DNA: TGTGCCAGCAGCGTAGCTACGGTTAGCGGCAATGAGCAGTTCTTC

V: TRBV6-5
J: TRBJ1-6
D: NA
size: few
CDR3: CASSYSDSAYSPLHF
DNA: TGTGCCAGCAGTTACTCCGACAGCGCCTATTCACCCCTCCACTTT

V: TRBV30
J: TRBJ1-2
D: NA
size: NA
CDR3: CAWRFNQVYGYTF
DNA: TGTGCCTGGAGATTCAATCAGGTCTATGGCTACACCTTC

V: TRBV11-2
J: TRBJ2-3
D: NA
size: few
CDR3: CASTPIRDQPPSTDTQYF
DNA: TGTGCCAGCACACCGATCCGGGATCAACCACCTAGCACAGATACGCAGTATTTT

V: TRBV4-2
J: TRBJ2-3
D: TRBD2
size: few
CDR3: CASSQELAVSTDTQYF
DNA: TGTGCCAGCAGCCAAGAACTAGCGGTCAGCACAGATACGCAGTATTTT

V: TRBV10-3
J: TRBJ2-1
D: TRBD2
size: few
CDR3: CAISAGSGGGNEQFF
DNA: TGTGCCATCAGTGCAGGGAGCGGGGGTGGGAATGAGCAGTTCTTC

V: TRBV7-2
J: TRBJ1-6
D: NA
size: few
CDR3: CASSLATAEGSPLHF
DNA: TGTGCCAGCAGCTTAGCTACGGCGGAGGGTTCACCCCTCCACTTT

V: TRBV5-4
J: TRBJ2-7
D: TRBD1
size: few
CDR3: CASSWTGTYEQYF
DNA: TGTGCCAGCAGCTGGACAGGGACCTACGAGCAGTACTTC

V: TRBV13
J: TRBJ1-4
D: TRBD1
size: many
CDR3: CASSFGTGREKLFF
DNA: TGTGCCAGCAGCTTCGGGACAGGGAGGGAAAAACTGTTTTTT

V: TRBV9
J: TRBJ2-5
D: TRBD2
size: NA
CDR3: CASSPSSLAGTQETQYF
DNA: TGTGCCAGCAGCCCGAGTTCACTAGCGGGGACACAAGAGACCCAGTACTTC

V: TRBV7-2
J: TRBJ1-6
D: NA
size: once
CDR3: CASSLSGGSYNSPLHF
DNA: TGTGCCAGCAGCTTATCGGGCGGCTCCTATAATTCACCCCTCCACTTT

V: TRBV28
J: TRBJ2-6
D: NA
size: few
CDR3: CAIQGRGAGANVLTF
DNA: TGTGCCATCCAAGGAAGGGGGGCTGGGGCCAACGTCCTGACTTTC

V: TRBV2
J: TRBJ1-5
D: TRBD1
size: few
CDR3: CASRDRGSSQPQHF
DNA: TGTGCCAGCAGGGACAGGGGGTCGTCTCAGCCCCAGCATTTT

V: TRBV4-3
J: TRBJ1-5
D: NA
size: few
CDR3: CASSQVAGSNQPQHF
DNA: TGCGCCAGCAGCCAAGTAGCGGGAAGCAATCAGCCCCAGCATTTT

V: TRBV11-2
J: TRBJ2-7
D: NA
size: NA
CDR3: CASSPSRASYEQYF
DNA: TGTGCCAGCAGCCCCTCTCGGGCCTCCTACGAGCAGTACTTC

V: TRBV9
J: TRBJ2-7
D: TRBD1
size: few
CDR3: CASSVDGTASYEQYF
DNA: TGTGCCAGCAGCGTAGATGGGACAGCATCCTACGAGCAGTACTTC

V: TRBV6-6
J: TRBJ1-1
D: NA
size: NA
CDR3: CASSSPGTTNTEAFF
DNA: TGTGCCAGCAGCTCTCCCGGGACAACGAACACTGAAGCTTTCTTT

V: TRBV7-9
J: TRBJ2-3
D: NA
size: NA
CDR3: CASSLGQSTDTQYF
DNA: TGTGCCAGCAGCTTAGGACAGAGCACAGATACGCAGTATTTT

V: TRBV4-3
J: TRBJ1-4
D: NA
size: NA
CDR3: CASSQNTAEKLFF
DNA: TGCGCCAGCAGCCAGAACACAGCCGAAAAACTGTTTTTT

V: TRBV13
J: TRBJ2-5
D: TRBD1
size: NA
CDR3: CASSVRLGQGGRETQYF
DNA: TGTGCCAGCAGCGTCCGACTGGGACAGGGCGGACGAGAGACCCAGTACTTC

V: TRBV29-1
J: TRBJ2-1
D: NA
size: few
CDR3: CSVAPRAYNEQFF
DNA: TGCAGCGTTGCCCCCCGGGCCTACAATGAGCAGTTCTTC

V: TRBV4-1
J: TRBJ2-7
D: TRBD2
size: few
CDR3: CASSHPGLAIYEQYF
DNA: TGCGCCAGCAGCCACCCGGGACTAGCGATCTACGAGCAGTACTTC

V: TRBV7-9
J: TRBJ2-5
D: TRBD2
size: NA
CDR3: CASSRVAGEETQYF
DNA: TGTGCCAGCAGCAGAGTAGCGGGGGAGGAGACCCAGTACTTC

V: TRBV7-6
J: TRBJ2-1
D: TRBD2
size: few
CDR3: CASTPLSGGYNEQFF
DNA: TGTGCCAGCACCCCACTTAGCGGGGGGTACAATGAGCAGTTCTTC

V: TRBV11-2
J: TRBJ2-3
D: TRBD2
size: few
CDR3: CASSLDLAGGSHTQYF
DNA: TGTGCCAGCAGCTTAGATCTAGCGGGGGGATCACACACGCAGTATTTT

V: TRBV27
J: TRBJ1-4
D: NA
size: NA
CDR3: CASSPGQINEKLFF
DNA: TGTGCCAGCAGTCCTGGACAGATTAATGAAAAACTGTTTTTT

V: TRBV9
J: TRBJ1-2
D: TRBD1
size: NA
CDR3: CASSVTGDYGYTF
DNA: TGTGCCAGCAGCGTAACAGGGGACTATGGCTACACCTTC

V: TRBV18
J: TRBJ1-3
D: NA
size: few
CDR3: CASSPPGSGNTIYF
DNA: TGTGCCAGCTCACCACCTGGCTCTGGAAACACCATATATTTT

V: TRBV18
J: TRBJ1-1
D: NA
size: NA
CDR3: CASSPPYGPGPEAFF
DNA: TGTGCCAGCTCACCCCCCTATGGCCCGGGGCCTGAAGCTTTCTTT

V: TRBV15
J: TRBJ1-2
D: NA
size: NA
CDR3: CATSRQEAYGYTF
DNA: TGTGCCACCAGCAGACAGGAGGCCTATGGCTACACCTTC

V: TRBV28
J: TRBJ2-5
D: NA
size: few
CDR3: CASNPSRGYQETQYF
DNA: TGTGCCAGCAATCCGAGTAGGGGGTACCAAGAGACCCAGTACTTC

V: TRBV7-9
J: TRBJ2-7
D: TRBD2
size: NA
CDR3: CASSSPLGLAVPYEQYF
DNA: TGTGCCAGCAGCAGTCCGCTGGGACTAGCGGTCCCCTACGAGCAGTACTTC

V: TRBV6-5
J: TRBJ2-7
D: NA
size: few
CDR3: CASSSSPAPILYEQYF
DNA: TGTGCCAGCAGTTCCTCGCCAGCCCCCATCCTATACGAGCAGTACTTC

V: TRBV19
J: TRBJ2-7
D: TRBD1
size: NA
CDR3: CASSSWDRGSYEQYF
DNA: TGTGCCAGTAGTTCATGGGACAGGGGGTCCTACGAGCAGTACTTC